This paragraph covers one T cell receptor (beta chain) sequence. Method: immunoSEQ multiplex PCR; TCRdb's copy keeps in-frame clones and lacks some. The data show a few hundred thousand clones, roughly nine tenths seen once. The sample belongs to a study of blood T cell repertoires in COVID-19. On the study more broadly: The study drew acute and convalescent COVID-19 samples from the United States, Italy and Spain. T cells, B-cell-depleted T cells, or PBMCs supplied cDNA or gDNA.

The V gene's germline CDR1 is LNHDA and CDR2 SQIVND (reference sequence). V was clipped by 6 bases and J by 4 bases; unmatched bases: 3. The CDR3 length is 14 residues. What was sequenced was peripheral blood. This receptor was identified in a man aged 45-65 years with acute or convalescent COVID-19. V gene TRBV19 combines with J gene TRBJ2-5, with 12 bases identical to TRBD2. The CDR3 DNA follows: TGTGCCAGTAGGGCGACTAGCGGGGGAGAGACCCAGTACTTC. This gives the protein CASRATSGGETQYF.